These 14 T cell receptor beta chains share one sample of origin, sequenced in a study of T-cell reconstitution after alpha-beta-depleted transplantation in children. During its preparation, the TCRbeta library received unique molecular identifiers. TCRdb itself ran the PCR reads through MiXCR, one entry per CDR3 protein. Of about 110,000 distinct CDR3 sequences listed, about 6.4% are singletons. This specimen was PBMCs, mostly from graft donor cells, taken 360 days after TCRalphabeta/CD19-depleted stem cell transplant. These receptors were taken from a male patient between 2 and 10 years old who had a stem cell transplant for acute lymphoblastic leukemia, so the T cells may come from the graft donor.

This clonotype was counted ten times or more. The chain carries TRBV6-1 and TRBJ1-5, with 9 bases that match TRBD1. Losses at the gene ends were 4 bases for V and 4 bases for J; bases not matched to a gene: 2. Germline CDR1 is MNHNS and CDR2 is SASEGT. CDR3 size: 14 residues. The CDR3 DNA follows: TGTGCCAGCAGTGGAGGACAGGGGAATCAGCCCCAGCATTTT. Its translation is CASSGGQGNQPQHF.

Ten or more counts support this clonotype. An end of the junction does not agree with germline; a read error may underlie this. J is TRBJ2-2 and V is TRBV7-7; TRBD1 is a possible D gene (5 bases). The CDR3 totals 14 residues. The germline CDR1 and CDR2 sequences are SSHAT and FNYEAQ (reference sequence). In nucleotides, the CDR3 is TGTGCTAGCAGCGCGGACATCAACACCGGGGAGCTGTTTTTT. Translation gives CASSADINTGELFF.

The chain joins TRBV9 to TRBJ2-1; the match to TRBD2 covers 7 bases. In germline, CDR1 is SGDLS, CDR2 YYNGEE. The CDR3 is 15 amino acids. Trimming removed 3 bases from V and 2 bases from J; junction bases left unmatched: 5. CDR3 loop: CASSASGLPYNEQFF. The CDR3 DNA sequence: TGTGCCAGCAGCGCCTCGGGACTACCCTACAATGAGCAGTTCTTC.

This clonotype was detected many times. V usage is TRBV28 and J usage is TRBJ2-7; possible D gene TRBD1, 5 bases. Germline assignment: CDR1 MDHEN and CDR2 SYDVKM. The CDR3 sequence is 15 residues long. The ends were cut back, 2 bases at V and 7 bases at J, with 18 bases in the middle. CDR3 in amino acids: CASSLGGPLSGEQYF. The CDR3 DNA sequence: TGTGCCAGCAGTTTAGGCGGACCGCTTTCAGGGGAGCAGTACTTC.

This clonotype was recorded many times. At one end the junction does not follow the germline gene, possibly because of a read error. The gene calls are TRBV12-3 or TRBV12-4 and TRBJ2-7; 11 nucleotides agree with TRBD2. The CDR3 is 13 residues long. The CDR3 region has the DNA TGTGCCAGCAGTATAGCGGGAGGGCGCGAGCAGTACTTC. Its protein product is CASSIAGGREQYF.

This clonotype showed up many times. The CDR3 region is CSANRFWTSHAGELFF. The CDR3 DNA reads as TGCAGTGCTAACCGATTTTGGACTAGTCACGCCGGGGAGCTGTTTTTT. The V gene is TRBV20-1, the J gene TRBJ2-2, with TRBD2 identical over 7 bases. The V gene end was trimmed by 4 bases and the J gene end by 6 bases; junction bases not matched to a gene: 14. Germline V gene sequence: CDR1 DFQATT, CDR2 SNEGSKA (reference sequence). The CDR3 is 16 residues long.

About this clonotype: The junction shows a germline mismatch at one end, possibly a read error. The rearrangement uses TRBV6-5 and TRBJ2-7; D unclear. The V gene's germline CDR1 is MNHEY and CDR2 SVGAGI. The CDR3 has 11 residues. The CDR3 reads CASSYGVEHYF. CDR3 bases: TGTGCCAGCAGTTACGGCGTCGAGCATTACTTC.

This clonotype occurred many times. The gene calls are TRBV2 and TRBJ2-1; 9 nucleotides align to TRBD2. CDR1 and CDR2 (germline): SNHLY, FYNNEI. V was clipped by 10 bases and J by 9 bases; unmatched bases: 13. The CDR3 is 14 residues long. The CDR3 sequence: CATHLGRGGGEQFF. CDR3 DNA: TGTGCCACCCATCTGGGGCGGGGGGGCGGTGAGCAGTTCTTC.

At least ten counts were recorded for this clonotype. This chain uses TRBV7-6 with TRBJ1-1; D gene ambiguous. The V gene lost 1 base and the J gene lost 0 bases, with 6 bases spanning the gap. CDR3 length equals 14 residues. Germline CDR1 reads SGHVS; CDR2 reads FNYEAQ. CDR3 DNA sequence: TGTGCCAGCAGCTTAGATGAGATGAACACTGAAGCTTTCTTT. Translating gives CASSLDEMNTEAFF.

This clonotype was counted ten times or more. V and J are TRBV7-9 and TRBJ2-6; 7 bases are shared with TRBD1. With V trimmed by 2 bases and J by 4 bases, 5 bases remained unmatched. This CDR3 region has 16 residues. The germline V gene encodes CDR1 SEHNR and CDR2 FQNEAQ (reference sequence). As DNA, the CDR3 is TGTGCCAGCAGCTTATACAGGGGTCTCGGGGCCAACGTCCTGACTTTC. Its translation is CASSLYRGLGANVLTF. Looking up the rest from reference TRBV7-9 and TRBJ2-6 gives the full variable domain: DTGVSQNPRHKITKRGQNVTFRCDPISEHNRLYWYRQTLGQGPEFLTYFQNEAQLEKSRLLSDRFSAERPKGSFSTLEIQRTEQGDSAMYLCASSLYRGLGANVLTFGAGSRLTVL.

V and J are TRBV7-9 and TRBJ2-3; 7 bases are shared with TRBD2. This CDR3 has 16 amino acids. J lost 2 bases, V lost 4 bases, and 9 bases had no gene match. Germline lookup yields CDR1 SEHNR and CDR2 FQNEAQ (reference sequence). CDR3 sequence (DNA): TGTGCCAGCAGCTCCACCTCTAGCGGTTTCACAGATACGCAGTATTTT. It encodes CASSSTSSGFTDTQYF.

This clonotype was recorded many times. The V call is TRBV24-1, the J call TRBJ2-3; D is tentatively TRBD1 or TRBD2 (5 bases each). V lost 5 bases and J lost 1, with 6 bases in between. The CDR3 runs 13 residues. Germline values: CDR1 KGHDR, CDR2 SFDVKD. The CDR3 loop is CATSGGRTDTQYF. DNA of the CDR3: TGTGCCACCAGTGGGGGACGCACAGATACGCAGTATTTT.

The rearrangement uses TRBV5-5 and TRBJ2-3; 7 bases are a match to TRBD2. CDR1 is SGHKS, CDR2 YYEKEE, per germline (reference sequence). This CDR3 comprises 16 residues. Trimming removed 3 bases from V and 0 bases from J; junction bases left unmatched: 7. The CDR3 DNA reads TGTGCCAGCAGCTCTTCGGTTAGCGGGAGCACAGATACGCAGTATTTT. It codes for CASSSSVSGSTDTQYF.

The V and J genes are TRBV9 and TRBJ2-2, with TRBD1 matching 8 bases. The germline CDR1 and CDR2 sequences are SGDLS and YYNGEE. The V segment lost 1 base and the J segment 0 bases; nucleotides outside the gene matches: 8. The CDR3 loop spans 18 amino acids. The CDR3 protein is CASSVISWTGPNTGELFF. CDR3 bases: TGTGCCAGCAGCGTAATCTCCTGGACAGGGCCGAACACCGGGGAGCTGTTTTTT.